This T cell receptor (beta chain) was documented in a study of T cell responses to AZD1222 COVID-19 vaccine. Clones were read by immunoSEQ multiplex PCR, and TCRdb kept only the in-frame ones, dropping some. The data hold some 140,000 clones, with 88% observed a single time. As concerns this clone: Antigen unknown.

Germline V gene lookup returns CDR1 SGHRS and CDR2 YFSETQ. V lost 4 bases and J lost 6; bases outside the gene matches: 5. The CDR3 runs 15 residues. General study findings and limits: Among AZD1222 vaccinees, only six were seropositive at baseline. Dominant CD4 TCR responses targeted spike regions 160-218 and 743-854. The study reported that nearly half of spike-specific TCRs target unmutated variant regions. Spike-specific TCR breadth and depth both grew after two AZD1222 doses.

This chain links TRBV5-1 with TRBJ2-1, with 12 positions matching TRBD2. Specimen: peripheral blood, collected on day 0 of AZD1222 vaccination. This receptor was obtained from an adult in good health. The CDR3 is CASSDGLAGINEQFF. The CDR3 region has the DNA TGCGCCAGCAGCGACGGACTAGCGGGGATCAATGAGCAGTTCTTC.